This T cell receptor (beta chain) was identified during a study of CD8 T cells in Susac syndrome. Random hexamers were used to reverse transcribe the RNA input (about 0.5 to 1 ug). Amplification of the TCR beta CDR3 was carried out by immunoSEQ multiplex PCR, which spanned a total of 54 Vbeta and 13 Jbeta segments. One entry per CDR3 protein, called by TCRdb with MiXCR from the immunoSEQ multiplex PCR reads. In the table there are a few hundred thousand distinct CDR3 sequences, 95% of which are singletons. Germline lookup yields CDR1 MGHDK and CDR2 SYGVNS. The length of the CDR3 is 14 residues. V lost 5 bases, J lost 1 base, and 12 bases lay in between.

The V call is TRBV25-1, the J call TRBJ2-7; D is ambiguous. This TCR was recovered from a human donor with multiple sclerosis. The specimen was CD4+ T cells from PBMCs. CDR3 sequence: CASSLGATSYEQYF. The CDR3 DNA reads as TGTGCCAGCAGTCTCGGCGCGACATCCTACGAGCAGTACTTC.